A single sample gave rise to the 15 T cell receptor beta chains below, sequenced in a study of identical twins. TCRdb used MiXCR to reprocess the 5' RACE reads, holding one entry per CDR3 protein. The repertoire holds 550,000 to 700,000 distinct CDR3 sequences, with over 8.5% as singletons. This sample also appeared in a second study, on yellow fever vaccine responses in identical twins.

Source material: PBMCs. The receptors stem from a woman aged 18-29 years in good health.

V usage is TRBV30 and J usage is TRBJ1-3; D unresolved. This CDR3 has 11 amino acids. Germline assignment: CDR1 GTSNPN and CDR2 SVGIG (reference sequence). Trimming stripped 8 bases from V and 0 bases from J, with 5 bases between. CDR3 bases: TGTGCCGATGGCTCTGGAAACACCATATATTTT. Its translation: CADGSGNTIYF.

The chain joins TRBV3-1 to TRBJ2-5; D unclear. Trimming pared 0 bases from V and 3 bases from J, leaving 11 bases between. CDR3 length: 15 residues. CDR1 and CDR2 from the germline V gene are LGHDT and YNNKEL (reference sequence). For the CDR3, the DNA is TGTGCCAGCAGCCAAGATCCGACTGGAGAAGAGACCCAGTACTTC. This gives the protein CASSQDPTGEETQYF.

The sample holds many counts of this clonotype. The chain has TRBV4-3 and TRBJ2-1; D is possibly TRBD1 or TRBD2 (5 bases each). Germline CDR1 reads LGHNA; CDR2 reads YSLEER. This CDR3 spans 14 amino acids. Trimming took 10 bases from V and 8 from J, leaving 21 bases between them. This CDR3 reads CATQADTNSYEQFF. CDR3 coding DNA: TGCGCCACGCAAGCGGACACAAATTCGTATGAGCAGTTCTTC.

The gene calls are TRBV15 and TRBJ2-1; 11 bases agree with TRBD2. V shed 4 bases and J 6 bases; nucleotides not matched to a gene: 11. CDR3 length: 17 residues. The germline CDR1 and CDR2 sequences are LNHNV and YYDKDF (reference sequence). The CDR3 DNA is TGTGCCACCAGCACGAGGGGCGGGACTAGCGGCCGCAATGAGCAGTTCTTC. Protein sequence: CATSTRGGTSGRNEQFF.

This clonotype showed up just a few times. V usage is TRBV30 and J usage is TRBJ2-3, with a tentative D call TRBD2 (6 bases). V dropped 4 bases and J dropped 5 bases, with 13 bases sitting between them. The V gene's germline CDR1 is GTSNPN and CDR2 SVGIG (reference sequence). The CDR3 spans 13 residues. The CDR3 DNA is TGTGCCTGGAACAGCGGCGGGATAGATACGCAGTATTTT. Translating gives CAWNSGGIDTQYF.

The V call is TRBV3-1, the J call TRBJ2-7, with 11 bases aligning to TRBD1. Losses at the gene ends were 4 bases for V and 5 bases for J; bases not matched to a gene: 16. The CDR3 consists of 18 residues. CDR1 and CDR2 (germline): LGHDT, YNNKEL (reference sequence). CDR3 sequence: CASSPWTGGSNPRNEQYF. DNA of the CDR3: TGTGCCAGCAGCCCCTGGACAGGGGGCTCCAACCCCCGGAACGAGCAGTACTTC.

This clonotype was counted ten times or more. The germline gene is not matched at one end of the junction; a read error may be the cause. The J gene is TRBJ2-5, the V gene TRBV7-7; D possibly matches TRBD1 or TRBD2 (6 bases each). The CDR3 covers 15 residues. Germline assignment: CDR1 SSHAT and CDR2 FNYEAQ (reference sequence). Written as DNA, the CDR3 is TGTGCTAGCAGCCCGACTAACAGGGCGGGGGAGACCCAGTACTTC. Protein product: CASSPTNRAGETQYF.

The V gene is TRBV5-1, the J gene TRBJ2-7; D gene ambiguous. Germline V lookup: CDR1 SGHRS, CDR2 YFSETQ. The V end was cut by 3 bases, the J end by 2 bases, with 12 bases between. CDR3 size: 14 residues. The CDR3 coding sequence is TGCGCCAGCAGCTGGCAGCCTGGGACCTACGAGCAGTACTTC. Its protein is CASSWQPGTYEQYF.

This clonotype was seen a handful of times. The chain recombines TRBV7-8 with TRBJ2-2, with TRBD1 identical over 8 bases. J was trimmed by 1 base and V by 0 bases; bases with no gene match: 4. The CDR3 contains 17 residues. Germline V gene sequence: CDR1 SGHVS, CDR2 FQNEAQ. This CDR3 is CASSLAGQGGNTGELFF. For the CDR3, the DNA is TGTGCCAGCAGCTTAGCTGGACAGGGTGGGAACACCGGGGAGCTGTTTTTT.

This clonotype was counted many times. The chain recombines TRBV5-1 with TRBJ2-1; 11 nucleotides align to TRBD2. Germline V gene lookup returns CDR1 SGHRS and CDR2 YFSETQ. The trim removed 4 bases at V and 8 bases at J, leaving 8 bases unmatched. This CDR3 region has 15 residues. CDR3 nucleotides: TGCGCCAGCAGCCAGCTAGCGGGGGGCGAGGATGAGCAGTTCTTC. This codes for CASSQLAGGEDEQFF.

This chain links TRBV20-1 with TRBJ2-7; 7 bases fit TRBD1. V was clipped by 2 bases and J by 2 bases; unmatched bases: 6. Germline-derived CDR1 and CDR2 are DFQATT and SNEGSKA (reference sequence). This CDR3 is built from 14 residues. The CDR3 spells CSARTRQGTYEQYF. The CDR3 DNA follows: TGCAGTGCTAGAACCCGACAGGGCACCTACGAGCAGTACTTC.

Ten or more counts support this clonotype. The gene calls are TRBV4-3 and TRBJ2-7, with TRBD2 as a possible D gene (5 bases). V was shortened by 4 bases and J by 2 bases, with 12 bases between the two germline ends. Looked up from germline, CDR1 is LGHNA and CDR2 is YSLEER. CDR3 length: 14 residues. The CDR3 reads CASSPAGIPYEQYF. In DNA form, the CDR3 reads TGCGCCAGCAGCCCGGCGGGTATCCCCTACGAGCAGTACTTC.

Many counts were recorded for this clonotype. The V gene is TRBV29-1, the J gene TRBJ2-5; D might be TRBD2 (5 bases). V dropped 5 bases and J dropped 2 bases, with 9 bases sitting between them. The germline CDR1 and CDR2 sequences are SQVTM and ANQGSEA. The CDR3 is made up of 12 amino acids. This CDR3 is CSVTSGQETQYF. CDR3 DNA sequence: TGCAGCGTTACTTCGGGGCAAGAGACCCAGTACTTC.

The V call is TRBV5-1, the J call TRBJ2-7, with D unclear. Trimming stripped 4 bases from V and 1 base from J, with 12 bases between. The CDR3 totals 14 residues. Germline V gene sequence: CDR1 SGHRS, CDR2 YFSETQ. CDR3 region: CASSPTPGSYEQYF. In DNA form, the CDR3 reads TGCGCCAGCAGCCCGACCCCAGGATCCTACGAGCAGTACTTC.

V usage is TRBV21-1 and J usage is TRBJ2-3; whether TRBD1, the table's D call, matches the DNA was not checked. TRBV21-1 is an annotated pseudogene. The CDR3 has 16 amino acids. CDR3 sequence: CASSPRPSASTDTQYF. The CDR3 DNA reads as TGTGCCAGCAGCCCCCGTCCGTCTGCTAGCACAGATACGCAGTATTTT.